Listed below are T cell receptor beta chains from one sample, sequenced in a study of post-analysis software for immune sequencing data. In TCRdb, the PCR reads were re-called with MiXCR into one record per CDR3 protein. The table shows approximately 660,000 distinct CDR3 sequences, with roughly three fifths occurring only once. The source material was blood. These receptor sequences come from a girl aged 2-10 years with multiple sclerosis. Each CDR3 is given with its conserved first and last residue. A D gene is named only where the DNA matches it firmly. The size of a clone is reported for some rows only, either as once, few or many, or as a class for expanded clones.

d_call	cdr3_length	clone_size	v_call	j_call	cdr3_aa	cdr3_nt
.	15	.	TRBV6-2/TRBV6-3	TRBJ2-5	CASSLRPDYPETQYF	TGTGCCAGCAGCCTCCGCCCCGACTACCCAGAGACCCAGTACTTC
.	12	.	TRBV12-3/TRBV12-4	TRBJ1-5	CASSFRSGAQHF	TGTGCCAGCAGTTTTCGCTCGGGGGCCCAGCATTTT
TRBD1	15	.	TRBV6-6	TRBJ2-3	CASSYSGQSTDTQYF	TGTGCCAGCAGTTACTCGGGACAGAGCACAGATACGCAGTATTTT
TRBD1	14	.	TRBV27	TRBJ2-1	CASSNPGQGNEQFF	TGTGCCAGCAGTAACCCGGGACAGGGGAATGAGCAGTTCTTC
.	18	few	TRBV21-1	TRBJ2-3	CASSKASSASGRKDTQYF	TGTGCCAGCAGCAAAGCAAGTTCGGCTAGCGGGAGAAAAGATACGCAGTATTTT
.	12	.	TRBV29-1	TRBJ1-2	CSGVQGEYGYTF	TGCAGCGGCGTACAGGGAGAGTATGGCTACACCTTC
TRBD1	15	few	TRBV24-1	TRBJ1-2	CATRAGTGVNYGYTF	TGTGCCACTCGCGCCGGGACAGGGGTAAACTATGGCTACACCTTC
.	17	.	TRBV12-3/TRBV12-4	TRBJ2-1	CASSSLGGGSSYNEQFF	TGTGCCAGCAGTTCCTTAGGAGGGGGGAGCTCCTACAATGAGCAGTTCTTC
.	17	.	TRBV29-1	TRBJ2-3	CSVDITGTGSSTDTQYF	TGCAGCGTTGATATTACGGGGACCGGCTCTAGCACAGATACGCAGTATTTT
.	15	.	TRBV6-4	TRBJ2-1	CASSDKGGAYNEQFF	TGTGCCAGCAGTGACAAAGGGGGGGCTTACAATGAGCAGTTCTTC
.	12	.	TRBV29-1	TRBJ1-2	CSGRISLWGYTF	TGCAGCGGTCGGATTTCACTCTGGGGCTACACCTTC
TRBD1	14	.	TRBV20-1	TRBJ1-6	CSALVPGQNSPLHF	TGCAGTGCTTTAGTCCCGGGACAGAATTCACCCCTCCACTTT
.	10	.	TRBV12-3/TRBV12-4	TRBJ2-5	CASGPNEQYF	TGTGCCAGCGGGCCCAATGAGCAGTACTTC
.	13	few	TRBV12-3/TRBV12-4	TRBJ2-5	CASSKARGETQYF	TGTGCCAGCAGTAAGGCCCGGGGGGAGACCCAGTACTTC
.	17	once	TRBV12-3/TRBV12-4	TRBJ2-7	CASSLAPGQLRPYEQYF	TGTGCCAGCAGTTTAGCCCCTGGACAGTTACGACCCTACGAGCAGTACTTC
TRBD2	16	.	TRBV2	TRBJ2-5	CASYNGIREDRETQYF	TGTGCCAGCTACAATGGGATCCGGGAGGACCGAGAGACCCAGTACTTC
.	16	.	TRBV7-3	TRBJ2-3	CASSAIPGLSTDTQYF	TGTGCCAGCAGCGCTATTCCGGGACTGAGCACAGATACGCAGTATTTT
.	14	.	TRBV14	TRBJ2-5	CASSQDLDRETQYF	TGTGCCAGCAGCCAAGATCTTGATCGGGAGACCCAGTACTTC
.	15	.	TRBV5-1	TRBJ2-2	CASSPTASNTGELFF	TGCGCCAGCAGCCCGACAGCCTCGAACACCGGGGAGCTGTTTTTT
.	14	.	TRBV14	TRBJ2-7	CASSQMGPRREQYF	TGTGCCAGCAGCCAAATGGGCCCTAGGCGCGAGCAGTACTTC
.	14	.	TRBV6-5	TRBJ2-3	CASDRGFDTDTQYF	TGTGCCAGCGACCGGGGTTTTGACACAGATACGCAGTATTTT
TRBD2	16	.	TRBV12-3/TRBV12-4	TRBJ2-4	CASSSGLAGAKNIQYF	TGTGCCAGCAGTTCCGGACTAGCGGGAGCCAAAAACATTCAGTACTTC
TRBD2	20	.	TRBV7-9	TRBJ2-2	CASSQLTSGASKILTGELFF	TGTGCCAGCAGCCAGTTGACTAGCGGGGCTTCTAAAATTCTCACCGGGGAGCTGTTTTTT
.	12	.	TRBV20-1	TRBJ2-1	CSAGHSYNEQFF	TGCAGTGCCGGACACTCCTACAATGAGCAGTTCTTC
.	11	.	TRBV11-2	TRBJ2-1	CASMGRNEQFF	TGTGCCAGCATGGGGAGGAATGAGCAGTTCTTC
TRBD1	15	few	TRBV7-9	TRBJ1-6	CASSEQTGGNSPLHF	TGTGCCAGCAGCGAGCAAACAGGGGGGAATTCACCCCTCCACTTT
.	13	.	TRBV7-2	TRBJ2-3	CASSLAGQTTQYF	TGTGCCAGCAGCTTAGCGGGGCAGACTACGCAGTATTTT
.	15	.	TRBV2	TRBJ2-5	CASSEGTDFQETQYF	TGTGCCAGCAGTGAAGGGACAGACTTCCAAGAGACCCAGTACTTC
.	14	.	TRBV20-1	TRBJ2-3	CSARDPGATDTQYF	TGCAGTGCTAGAGATCCAGGGGCAACAGATACGCAGTATTTT
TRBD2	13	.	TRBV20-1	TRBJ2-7	CSARLAGNGEQYF	TGCAGTGCGAGACTAGCGGGAAATGGCGAGCAGTACTTC
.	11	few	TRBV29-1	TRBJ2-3	CSVLGEDTQYF	TGCAGCGTTCTGGGTGAGGATACGCAGTATTTT
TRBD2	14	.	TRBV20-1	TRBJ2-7	CSASLLAVSYEQYF	TGCAGTGCTAGCCTTCTAGCGGTGAGCTACGAGCAGTACTTC
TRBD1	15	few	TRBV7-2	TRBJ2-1	CASSLDGQGALEQFF	TGTGCCAGCAGCTTAGATGGACAGGGGGCGTTAGAGCAGTTCTTC
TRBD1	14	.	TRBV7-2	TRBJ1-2	CASSSLGQGSGYTF	TGTGCCAGCAGCTCACTAGGACAGGGAAGTGGCTACACCTTC
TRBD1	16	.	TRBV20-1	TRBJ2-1	CSESMDRGSTYNEQFF	TGCAGTGAATCGATGGACAGGGGAAGTACCTACAATGAGCAGTTCTTC
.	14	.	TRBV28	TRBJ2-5	CASSLSGAGETQYF	TGTGCCAGCAGTTTATCGGGGGCCGGGGAGACCCAGTACTTC
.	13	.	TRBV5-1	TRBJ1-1	CASSLGGSTEAFF	TGTGCCAGCAGTTTGGGGGGGAGCACTGAAGCTTTCTTT
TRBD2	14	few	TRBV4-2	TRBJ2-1	CASSQTSGHNEQFF	TGTGCCAGCAGCCAGACTAGCGGGCACAATGAGCAGTTCTTC
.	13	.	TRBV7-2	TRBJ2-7	CASSLVAVGEQYF	TGTGCCAGCAGCTTAGTAGCGGTGGGCGAGCAGTACTTC
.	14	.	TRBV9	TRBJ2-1	CASSVADIRNEQFF	TGTGCCAGCAGCGTAGCCGATATTCGGAATGAGCAGTTCTTC
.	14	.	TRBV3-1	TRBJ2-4	CASSQDGTSREQYF	TGTGCCAGCAGCCAAGATGGTACGTCGAGGGAGCAGTACTTC
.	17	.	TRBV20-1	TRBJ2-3	CSARAGSSPRDTDTQYF	TGCAGTGCTAGAGCCGGAAGTAGCCCGAGGGACACAGATACGCAGTATTTT
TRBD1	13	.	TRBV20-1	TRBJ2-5	CSARGDREQTQYF	TGCAGTGCTAGAGGCGACAGGGAACAGACCCAGTACTTC
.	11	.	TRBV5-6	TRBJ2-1	CASSLIGEQFF	TGTGCCAGCAGCTTAATTGGAGAGCAGTTCTTC
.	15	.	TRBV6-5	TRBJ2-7	CASSRAGLSSYEQYF	TGTGCCAGCAGTCGGGCGGGACTGAGTTCCTACGAGCAGTACTTC
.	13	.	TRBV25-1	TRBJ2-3	CASSEGTRDTQYF	TGTGCCAGCAGTGAAGGTACGAGGGATACGCAGTATTTT
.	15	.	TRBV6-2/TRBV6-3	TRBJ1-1	CASSYSAVSNTEAFF	TGTGCCAGCAGTTACTCGGCGGTTTCGAACACTGAAGCTTTCTTT
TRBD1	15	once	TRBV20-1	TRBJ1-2	CSARETGQEGYGYTF	TGCAGTGCTAGAGAAACCGGACAGGAGGGATATGGCTACACCTTC
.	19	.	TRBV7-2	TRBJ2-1	CASSLRVGATLTSYNEQFF	TGTGCCAGCAGCTTAAGAGTTGGGGCTACTCTTACCTCCTACAATGAGCAGTTCTTC
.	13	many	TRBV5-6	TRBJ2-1	CASSLSTNNEQFF	TGTGCCAGCAGCTTGTCGACCAACAATGAGCAGTTCTTC
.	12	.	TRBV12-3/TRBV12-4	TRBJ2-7	CASSLDSPVQYF	TGTGCCAGCAGTTTAGACTCGCCTGTGCAGTACTTC
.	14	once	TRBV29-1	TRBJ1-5	CSVEGGGEGQPQHF	TGCAGCGTTGAAGGGGGTGGGGAGGGACAGCCCCAGCATTTT
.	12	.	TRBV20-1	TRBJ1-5	CSARRGIQPQHF	TGCAGTGCTAGAAGAGGGATCCAGCCCCAGCATTTT
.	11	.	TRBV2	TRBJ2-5	CASRVEETQYF	TGTGCCAGCAGGGTTGAGGAGACCCAGTACTTC
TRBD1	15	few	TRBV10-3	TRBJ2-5	CAIRTDREGGETQYF	TGTGCCATCAGAACCGACAGGGAAGGGGGAGAGACCCAGTACTTC
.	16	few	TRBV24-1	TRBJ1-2	CATSDSPGGGVGGYTF	TGTGCCACCAGTGACTCACCCGGCGGAGGGGTAGGAGGCTACACCTTC
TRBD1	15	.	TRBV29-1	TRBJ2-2	CSVAPGTGGTGELFF	TGCAGCGTTGCCCCCGGGACAGGGGGCACCGGGGAGCTGTTTTTT
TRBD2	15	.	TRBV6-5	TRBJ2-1	CASKPGGLGSNEQFF	TGTGCCAGCAAACCGGGGGGACTAGGGTCGAATGAGCAGTTCTTC